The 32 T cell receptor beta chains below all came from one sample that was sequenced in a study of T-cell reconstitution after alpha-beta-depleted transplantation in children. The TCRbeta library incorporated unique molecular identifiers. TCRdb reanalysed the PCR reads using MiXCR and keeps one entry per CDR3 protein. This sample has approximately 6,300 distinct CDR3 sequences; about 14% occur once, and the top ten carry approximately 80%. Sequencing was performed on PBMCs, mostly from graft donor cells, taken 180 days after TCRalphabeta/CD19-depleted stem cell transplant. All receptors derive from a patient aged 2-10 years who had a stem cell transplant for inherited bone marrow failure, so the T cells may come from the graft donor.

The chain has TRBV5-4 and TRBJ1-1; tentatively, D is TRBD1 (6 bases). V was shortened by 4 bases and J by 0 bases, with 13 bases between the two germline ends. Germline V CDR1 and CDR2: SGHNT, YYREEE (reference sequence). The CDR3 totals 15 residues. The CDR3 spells CASSPQGIMNTEAFF. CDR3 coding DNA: TGTGCCAGCAGCCCACAGGGAATAATGAACACTGAAGCTTTCTTT.

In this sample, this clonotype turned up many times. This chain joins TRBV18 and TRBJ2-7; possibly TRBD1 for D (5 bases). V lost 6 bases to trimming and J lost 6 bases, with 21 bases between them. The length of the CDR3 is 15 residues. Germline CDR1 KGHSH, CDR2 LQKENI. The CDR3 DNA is TGTGCCAGCTCGGAGATATCAGGGATCGGCAGCGAGCAGTACTTC. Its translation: CASSEISGIGSEQYF. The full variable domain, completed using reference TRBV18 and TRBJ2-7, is NAGVMQNPRHLVRRRGQEARLRCSPMKGHSHVYWYRQLPEEGLKFMVYLQKENIIDESGMPKERFSAEFPKEGPSILRIQQVVRGDSAAYFCASSEISGIGSEQYFGPGTRLTVT.

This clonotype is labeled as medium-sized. CDR3 sequence (DNA): TGCAGTGCTACTCAGGGAGGGGAGGGGCAGTACTTC. Protein: CSATQGGEGQYF. The rearrangement joins TRBV20-1 to TRBJ2-7; the match to TRBD2 covers 7 bases. The CDR3 spans 12 residues. V dropped 4 bases and J dropped 9; count of bases not matched to a gene: 9. Germline-derived CDR1 and CDR2 are DFQATT and SNEGSKA (reference sequence).

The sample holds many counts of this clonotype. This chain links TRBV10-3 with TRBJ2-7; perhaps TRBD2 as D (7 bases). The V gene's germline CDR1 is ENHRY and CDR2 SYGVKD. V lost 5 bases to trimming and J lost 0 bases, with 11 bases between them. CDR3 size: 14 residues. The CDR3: CAISLADSSYEQYF. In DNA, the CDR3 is TGTGCCATCAGTCTAGCGGACAGCTCCTACGAGCAGTACTTC.

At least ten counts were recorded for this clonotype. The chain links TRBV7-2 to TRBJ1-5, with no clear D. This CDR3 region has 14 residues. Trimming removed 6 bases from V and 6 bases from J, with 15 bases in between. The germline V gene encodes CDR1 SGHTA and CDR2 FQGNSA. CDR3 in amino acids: CASSRTSAGQPQHF. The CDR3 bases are TGTGCCAGCAGTCGGACCTCGGCGGGTCAGCCCCAGCATTTT.

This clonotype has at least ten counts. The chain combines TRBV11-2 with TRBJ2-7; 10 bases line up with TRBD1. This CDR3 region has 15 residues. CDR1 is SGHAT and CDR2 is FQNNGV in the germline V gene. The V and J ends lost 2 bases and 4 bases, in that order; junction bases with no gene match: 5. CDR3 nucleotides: TGTGCCAGCAGCTTATCCCCGGGACAGGGGTACGAGCAGTACTTC. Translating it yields CASSLSPGQGYEQYF. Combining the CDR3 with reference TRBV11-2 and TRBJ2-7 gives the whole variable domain EAGVAQSPRYKIIEKRQSVAFWCNPISGHATLYWYQQILGQGPKLLIQFQNNGVVDDSQLPKDRFSAERLKGVDSTLKIQPAKLEDSAVYLCASSLSPGQGYEQYFGPGTRLTVT.

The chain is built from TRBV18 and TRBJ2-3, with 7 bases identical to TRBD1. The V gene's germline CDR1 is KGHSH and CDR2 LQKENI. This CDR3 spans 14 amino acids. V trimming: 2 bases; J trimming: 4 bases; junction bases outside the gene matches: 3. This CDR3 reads CASSPWDRADTQYF. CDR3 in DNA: TGTGCCAGCTCACCATGGGACAGAGCAGATACGCAGTATTTT.

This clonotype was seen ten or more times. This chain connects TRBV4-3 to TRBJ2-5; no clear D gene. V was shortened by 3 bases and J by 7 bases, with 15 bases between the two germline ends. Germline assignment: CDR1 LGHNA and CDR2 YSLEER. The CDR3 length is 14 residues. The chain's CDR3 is CASSQAGSSGTQYF. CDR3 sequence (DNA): TGCGCCAGCAGCCAGGCCGGGTCAAGTGGGACCCAGTACTTC.

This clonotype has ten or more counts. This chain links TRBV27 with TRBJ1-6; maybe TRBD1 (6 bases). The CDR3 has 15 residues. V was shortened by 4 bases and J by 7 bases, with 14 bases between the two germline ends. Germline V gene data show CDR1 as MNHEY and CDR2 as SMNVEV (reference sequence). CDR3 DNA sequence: TGTGCCAGCAGTTCCTCGTTCAGGGGAAATTCACCCCTCCACTTT. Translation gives CASSSSFRGNSPLHF.

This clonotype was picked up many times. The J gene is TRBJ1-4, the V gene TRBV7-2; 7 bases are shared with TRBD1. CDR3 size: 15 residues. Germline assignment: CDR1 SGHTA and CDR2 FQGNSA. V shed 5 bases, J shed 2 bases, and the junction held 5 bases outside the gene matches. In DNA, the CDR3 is TGTGCCAGCAGCGAGAAGGGGGCGACTAATGAAAAACTGTTTTTT. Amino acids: CASSEKGATNEKLFF.

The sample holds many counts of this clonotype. CDR3 DNA sequence: TGCGCCAGCAGCGCGACCGGTCGGGCCGGGGAGCTGTTTTTT. Translation gives CASSATGRAGELFF. The genes are TRBV5-1 and TRBJ2-2; the D is unclear. Germline assignment: CDR1 SGHRS and CDR2 YFSETQ. The CDR3 covers 14 residues. Trimming pared 4 bases from V and 6 bases from J, leaving 13 bases between.

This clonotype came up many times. CDR3 coding DNA: TGTGCCAGCAGCTCGACTAGCGGCTCCTACAATGAGCAGTTCTTC. It specifies CASSSTSGSYNEQFF. V is TRBV7-2 and J is TRBJ2-1; 9 nucleotides align to TRBD2. Looked up from germline, CDR1 is SGHTA and CDR2 is FQGNSA. The V segment lost 4 bases and the J segment 0 bases; nucleotides outside the gene matches: 1. The CDR3 contains 15 residues.

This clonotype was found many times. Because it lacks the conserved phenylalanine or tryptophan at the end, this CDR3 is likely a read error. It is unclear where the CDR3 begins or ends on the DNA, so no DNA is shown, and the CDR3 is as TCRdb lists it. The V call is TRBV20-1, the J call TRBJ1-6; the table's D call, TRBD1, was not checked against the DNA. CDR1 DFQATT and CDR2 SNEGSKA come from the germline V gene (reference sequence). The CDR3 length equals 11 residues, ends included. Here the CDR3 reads CSASYAGQPFV.

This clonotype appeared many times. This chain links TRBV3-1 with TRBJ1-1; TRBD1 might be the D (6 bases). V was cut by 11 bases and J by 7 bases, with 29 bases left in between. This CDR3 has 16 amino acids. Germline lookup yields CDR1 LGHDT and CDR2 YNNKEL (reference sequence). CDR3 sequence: CASTQESTGWGDEAFF. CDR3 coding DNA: TGTGCCTCCACCCAAGAATCGACAGGTTGGGGCGATGAAGCTTTCTTT. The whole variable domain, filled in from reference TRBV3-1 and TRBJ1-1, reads DTAVSQTPKYLVTQMGNDKSIKCEQNLGHDTMYWYKQDSKKFLKIMFSYNNKELIINETVPNRFSPKSPDKAHLNLHINSLELGDSAVYFCASTQESTGWGDEAFFGQGTRLTVV.

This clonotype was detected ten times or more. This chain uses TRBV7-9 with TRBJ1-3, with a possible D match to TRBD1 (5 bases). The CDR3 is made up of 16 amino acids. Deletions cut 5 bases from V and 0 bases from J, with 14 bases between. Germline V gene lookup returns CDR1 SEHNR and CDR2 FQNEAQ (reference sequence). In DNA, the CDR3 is TGTGCCAGCAGCGCGGGGGACGGATCCTCTGGAAACACCATATATTTT. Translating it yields CASSAGDGSSGNTIYF.

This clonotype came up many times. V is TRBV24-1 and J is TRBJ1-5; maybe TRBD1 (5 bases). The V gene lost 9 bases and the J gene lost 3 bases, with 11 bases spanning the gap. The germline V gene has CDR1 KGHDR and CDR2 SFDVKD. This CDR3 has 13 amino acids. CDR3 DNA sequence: TGTGCCACCCTTTTCGGGGCCAATCAGCCCCAGCATTTT. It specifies CATLFGANQPQHF.

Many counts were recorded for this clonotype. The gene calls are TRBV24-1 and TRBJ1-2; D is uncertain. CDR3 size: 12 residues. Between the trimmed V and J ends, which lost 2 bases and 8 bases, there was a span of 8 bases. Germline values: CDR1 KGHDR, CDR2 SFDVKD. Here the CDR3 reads CATSDWRGGYTF. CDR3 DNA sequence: TGTGCCACCAGTGATTGGCGAGGGGGCTACACCTTC.

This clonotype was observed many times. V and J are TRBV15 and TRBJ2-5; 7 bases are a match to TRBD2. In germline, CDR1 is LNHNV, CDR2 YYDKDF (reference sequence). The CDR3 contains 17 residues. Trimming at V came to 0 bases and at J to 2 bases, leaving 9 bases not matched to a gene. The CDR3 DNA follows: TGTGCCACCAGCAGAGATCGGGGGGAGGGCCTTCAAGAGACCCAGTACTTC. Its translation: CATSRDRGEGLQETQYF.

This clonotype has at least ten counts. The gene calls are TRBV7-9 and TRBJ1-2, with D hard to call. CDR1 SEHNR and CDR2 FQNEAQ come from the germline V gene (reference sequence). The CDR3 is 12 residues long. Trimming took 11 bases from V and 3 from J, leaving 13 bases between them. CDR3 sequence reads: CALTAAYYGYTF. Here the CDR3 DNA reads TGTGCCCTCACGGCGGCGTACTATGGCTACACCTTC.

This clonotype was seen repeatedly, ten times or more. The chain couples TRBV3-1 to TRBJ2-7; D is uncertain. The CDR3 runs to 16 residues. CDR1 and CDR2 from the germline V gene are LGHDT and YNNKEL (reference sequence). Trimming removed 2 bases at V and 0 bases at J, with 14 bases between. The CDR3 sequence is CASSQFQGMDSYEQYF. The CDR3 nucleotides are TGTGCCAGCAGCCAATTCCAAGGCATGGACTCCTACGAGCAGTACTTC.

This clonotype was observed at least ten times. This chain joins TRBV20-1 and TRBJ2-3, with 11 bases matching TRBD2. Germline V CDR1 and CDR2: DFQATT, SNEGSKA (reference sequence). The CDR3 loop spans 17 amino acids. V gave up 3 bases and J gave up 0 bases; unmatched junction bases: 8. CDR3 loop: CSASSELAGESTDTQYF. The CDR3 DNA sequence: TGCAGTGCTAGCTCCGAACTAGCGGGAGAGAGCACAGATACGCAGTATTTT.

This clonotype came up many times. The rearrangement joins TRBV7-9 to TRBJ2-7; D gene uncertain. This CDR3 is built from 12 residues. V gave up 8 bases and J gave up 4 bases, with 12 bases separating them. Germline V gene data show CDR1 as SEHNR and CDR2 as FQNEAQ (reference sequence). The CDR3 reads CASAITRYEQYF. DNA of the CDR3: TGTGCCAGCGCAATTACTCGGTACGAGCAGTACTTC.

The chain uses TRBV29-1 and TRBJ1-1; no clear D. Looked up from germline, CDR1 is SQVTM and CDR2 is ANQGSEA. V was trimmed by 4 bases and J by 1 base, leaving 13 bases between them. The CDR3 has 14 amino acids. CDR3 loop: CSVAKGLRNTEAFF. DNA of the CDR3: TGCAGCGTTGCGAAAGGGTTAAGGAACACTGAAGCTTTCTTT. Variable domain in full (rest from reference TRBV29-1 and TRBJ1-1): SAVISQKPSRDICQRGTSLTIQCQVDSQVTMMFWYRQQPGQSLTLIATANQGSEATYESGFVIDKFPISRPNLTFSTLTVSNMSPEDSSIYLCSVAKGLRNTEAFFGQGTRLTVV.

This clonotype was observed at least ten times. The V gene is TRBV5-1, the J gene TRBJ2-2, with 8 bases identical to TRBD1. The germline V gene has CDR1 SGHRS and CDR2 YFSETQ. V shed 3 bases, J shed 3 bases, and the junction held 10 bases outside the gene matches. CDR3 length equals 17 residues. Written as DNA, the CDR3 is TGCGCCAGCAGCTCAGACTCCCAGGGGGCGGACACCGGGGAGCTGTTTTTT. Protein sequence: CASSSDSQGADTGELFF.

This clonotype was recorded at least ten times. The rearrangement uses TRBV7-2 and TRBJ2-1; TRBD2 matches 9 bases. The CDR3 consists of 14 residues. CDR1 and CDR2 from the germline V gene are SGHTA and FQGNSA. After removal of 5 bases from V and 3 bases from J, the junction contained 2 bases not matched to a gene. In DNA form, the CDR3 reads TGTGCCAGCAGCAGACTAGCGGACTACAATGAGCAGTTCTTC. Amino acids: CASSRLADYNEQFF.

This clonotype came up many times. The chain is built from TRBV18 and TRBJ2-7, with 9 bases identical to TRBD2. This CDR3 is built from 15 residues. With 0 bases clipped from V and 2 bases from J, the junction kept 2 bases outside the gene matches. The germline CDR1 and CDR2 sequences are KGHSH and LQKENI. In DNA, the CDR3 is TGTGCCAGCTCACCACCGGCTAGCGGGGCCTACGAGCAGTACTTC. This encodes CASSPPASGAYEQYF. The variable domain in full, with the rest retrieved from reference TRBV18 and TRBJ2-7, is NAGVMQNPRHLVRRRGQEARLRCSPMKGHSHVYWYRQLPEEGLKFMVYLQKENIIDESGMPKERFSAEFPKEGPSILRIQQVVRGDSAAYFCASSPPASGAYEQYFGPGTRLTVT.

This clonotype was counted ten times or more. The CDR3 DNA follows: TGTGCCAGCAGTTTGGGGCCGGAGCAGCCCCAGCATTTT. Encoded protein: CASSLGPEQPQHF. V is TRBV12-3 or TRBV12-4 and J is TRBJ1-5, with D perhaps matching TRBD1 (5 bases). The CDR3 is made up of 13 amino acids. V was cut by 3 bases and J by 7 bases, with 10 bases left in between.

In DNA, the CDR3 is TGTGCCAGCGGGGTAGCGGGAAGGCCGTTCTTC. This sequence encodes CASGVAGRPFF. This sequence joins TRBV12-3 or TRBV12-4 and TRBJ2-1; TRBD2 aligns across 8 bases. J lost 15 bases, V lost 8 bases, and 9 bases had no gene match. This CDR3 is 11 amino acids long.

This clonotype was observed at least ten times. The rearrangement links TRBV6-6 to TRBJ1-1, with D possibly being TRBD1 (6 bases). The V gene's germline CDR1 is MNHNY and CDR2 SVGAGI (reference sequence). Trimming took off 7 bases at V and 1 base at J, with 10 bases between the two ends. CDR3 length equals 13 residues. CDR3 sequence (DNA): TGTGCCAGCATAACAGGGACGAACACTGAAGCTTTCTTT. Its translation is CASITGTNTEAFF.

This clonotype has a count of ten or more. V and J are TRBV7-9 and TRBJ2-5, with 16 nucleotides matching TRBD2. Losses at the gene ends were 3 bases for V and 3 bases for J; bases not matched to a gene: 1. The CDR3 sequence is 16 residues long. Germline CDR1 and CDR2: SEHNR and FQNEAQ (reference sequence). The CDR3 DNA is TGTGCCAGCAGCTTGGGACTAGCGGGAGGGGAAGAGACCCAGTACTTC. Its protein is CASSLGLAGGEETQYF.

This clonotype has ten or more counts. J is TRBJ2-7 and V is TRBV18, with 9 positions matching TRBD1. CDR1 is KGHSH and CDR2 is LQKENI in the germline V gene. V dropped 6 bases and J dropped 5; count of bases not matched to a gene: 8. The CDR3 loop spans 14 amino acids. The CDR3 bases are TGTGCCAGCTCTCCTACAGGGGGCGGGCACGAGCAGTACTTC. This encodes CASSPTGGGHEQYF.

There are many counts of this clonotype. CDR3 DNA: TGTGCCAGCAGCCAAGAAGCGGGGTACCAAGAGACCCAGTACTTC. It yields the protein CASSQEAGYQETQYF. The genes are TRBV4-2 and TRBJ2-5; TRBD2 agrees at 7 bases. This CDR3 has 15 residues. Trimming at V came to 0 bases and at J to 0 bases, leaving 1 base not matched to a gene. CDR1 is LGHNA and CDR2 is YNFKEQ in the germline V gene.